Listed below are T cell receptor beta chains from one sample, sequenced in a study of CD8+ T cells in alopecia areata. Clones were sequenced by immunoSEQ multiplex PCR, and TCRdb holds only the in-frame ones, with some missing. This table holds 100,000 to 150,000 clones, 61% found once. Specimen: CD4+ T cells sorted from blood, collected at week 4, from a patient treated with tofacitinib. The source is a human donor with alopecia areata. CDR3s include the opening cysteine and the closing phenylalanine or tryptophan. Each record gives: D gene, clone size, V gene, J gene, CDR3 DNA, CDR3 protein. The D gene is left open where the match is weak. A row's size may be missing; if present it is once, few, many or a size class.

>NA|few|TRBV4-1|TRBJ2-7
TGCGCCAGCAGCCAAGCGCGGGCTTACTCCTACGAGCAGTACTTC
CASSQARAYSYEQYF
>NA|few|TRBV30|TRBJ2-2
TGTGCCTGGAGTTATTCCGACAGGACCGGGGAGCTGTTTTTT
CAWSYSDRTGELFF
>NA|NA|TRBV5-6|TRBJ2-3
TGTGCCAGCAGCTTGGAGGTGTTGATTAGAGATACGCAGTATTTT
CASSLEVLIRDTQYF
>NA|once|TRBV6-4|TRBJ2-3
TGTGCCAGCAGTGACTCTGGTGGGGACACGCAGTATTTT
CASSDSGGDTQYF
>NA|NA|TRBV25-1|TRBJ2-1
TGTGCCAGCAGTGAACTCGGCGGCAATGAGCAGTTCTTC
CASSELGGNEQFF
>NA|NA|TRBV29-1|TRBJ1-5
TGCAGCGTTATAACAGGGTTAAATCAGCCCCAGCATTTT
CSVITGLNQPQHF
>NA|NA|TRBV2|TRBJ2-1
TGTGCCAGCAGTGAGGGGCATAGTGGTGAGCAGTTCTTC
CASSEGHSGEQFF
>NA|few|TRBV18|TRBJ2-5
TGTGCCAGCTCAGGAGAAGAGACCCAGTACTTC
CASSGEETQYF
>TRBD1|NA|TRBV27|TRBJ2-7
TGTGCCAGCAGTTCGACAGGGGTTTGGGAGCAGTACTTC
CASSSTGVWEQYF
>NA|NA|TRBV27|TRBJ2-3
TGTGCCAGCAGTTTTGGTGCGGCGGGAAGGATATCAGATACGCAGTATTTT
CASSFGAAGRISDTQYF
>NA|few|TRBV4-2|TRBJ2-1
TGTGCCAGCAGCCAAGAAGAGGGCGGGTGGGGCAATGAGCAGTTCTTC
CASSQEEGGWGNEQFF
>NA|once|TRBV5-6|TRBJ1-5
TGTGCCAGCAGCTCCTACGGGAGTAATCAGCCCCAGCATTTT
CASSSYGSNQPQHF
>TRBD1|NA|TRBV29-1|TRBJ2-1
TGCAGCGTGTCCGGGACAGGGATGCATGAGCAGTTCTTC
CSVSGTGMHEQFF
>NA|NA|TRBV7-2|TRBJ2-1
TGTGCCAGCAGCCTAGGGGGAGGGCGGGGTTACAATGAGCAGTTCTTC
CASSLGGGRGYNEQFF
>NA|NA|TRBV4-3|TRBJ1-1
TGCGCCAGCAGCCAAGGGGTAGACGGGAACACTGAAGCTTTCTTT
CASSQGVDGNTEAFF
>TRBD1|few|TRBV6-1|TRBJ1-2
TGTGCCAGCAGCAATACGGCGGGACAGGGGTTTGGCTACACCTTC
CASSNTAGQGFGYTF
>TRBD1|NA|TRBV27|TRBJ1-2
TGTGCCAGCAGTTTTCTACAGGGGGCGCCGAACTATGGCTACACCTTC
CASSFLQGAPNYGYTF
>NA|NA|TRBV21-1|TRBJ2-7
TGTGCCAGCAGCAAACGGACAGCCTACGAGCAGTACTTC
CASSKRTAYEQYF
>NA|few|TRBV29-1|TRBJ1-1
TGCAGCGGCGGACACGCGAACACTGAAGCTTTCTTT
CSGGHANTEAFF
>NA|NA|TRBV7-7|TRBJ2-3
TGTGCCAGCAGCTCGGTCCGCACAGATACGCAGTATTTT
CASSSVRTDTQYF
>TRBD1|few|TRBV4-1|TRBJ1-1
TGCGCCAGCGGCACAGGGGGTGACACTGAAGCTTTCTTT
CASGTGGDTEAFF
>TRBD2|NA|TRBV7-2|TRBJ2-7
TGTGCCAGCACGATAGCGGGAGAGGACGAGCAGTACTTC
CASTIAGEDEQYF
>NA|NA|TRBV4-3|TRBJ2-5
TGCGCCAGCAGCCAAGAAGCGGGTATTCGTCAAGAGACCCAGTACTTC
CASSQEAGIRQETQYF
>NA|NA|TRBV7-9|TRBJ1-4
TGTGCCAGCAGCTTAGGAGTAAACACTAATGAAAAACTGTTTTTT
CASSLGVNTNEKLFF
>NA|NA|TRBV29-1|TRBJ1-1
TGCAGCGTTGAGATGGGAGCGATGAACACTGAAGCTTTCTTT
CSVEMGAMNTEAFF
>TRBD2|NA|TRBV9|TRBJ2-5
TGTGCCAGCAGCGTATCTAGCGGGAGGGCCGGAGAGACCCAGTACTTC
CASSVSSGRAGETQYF